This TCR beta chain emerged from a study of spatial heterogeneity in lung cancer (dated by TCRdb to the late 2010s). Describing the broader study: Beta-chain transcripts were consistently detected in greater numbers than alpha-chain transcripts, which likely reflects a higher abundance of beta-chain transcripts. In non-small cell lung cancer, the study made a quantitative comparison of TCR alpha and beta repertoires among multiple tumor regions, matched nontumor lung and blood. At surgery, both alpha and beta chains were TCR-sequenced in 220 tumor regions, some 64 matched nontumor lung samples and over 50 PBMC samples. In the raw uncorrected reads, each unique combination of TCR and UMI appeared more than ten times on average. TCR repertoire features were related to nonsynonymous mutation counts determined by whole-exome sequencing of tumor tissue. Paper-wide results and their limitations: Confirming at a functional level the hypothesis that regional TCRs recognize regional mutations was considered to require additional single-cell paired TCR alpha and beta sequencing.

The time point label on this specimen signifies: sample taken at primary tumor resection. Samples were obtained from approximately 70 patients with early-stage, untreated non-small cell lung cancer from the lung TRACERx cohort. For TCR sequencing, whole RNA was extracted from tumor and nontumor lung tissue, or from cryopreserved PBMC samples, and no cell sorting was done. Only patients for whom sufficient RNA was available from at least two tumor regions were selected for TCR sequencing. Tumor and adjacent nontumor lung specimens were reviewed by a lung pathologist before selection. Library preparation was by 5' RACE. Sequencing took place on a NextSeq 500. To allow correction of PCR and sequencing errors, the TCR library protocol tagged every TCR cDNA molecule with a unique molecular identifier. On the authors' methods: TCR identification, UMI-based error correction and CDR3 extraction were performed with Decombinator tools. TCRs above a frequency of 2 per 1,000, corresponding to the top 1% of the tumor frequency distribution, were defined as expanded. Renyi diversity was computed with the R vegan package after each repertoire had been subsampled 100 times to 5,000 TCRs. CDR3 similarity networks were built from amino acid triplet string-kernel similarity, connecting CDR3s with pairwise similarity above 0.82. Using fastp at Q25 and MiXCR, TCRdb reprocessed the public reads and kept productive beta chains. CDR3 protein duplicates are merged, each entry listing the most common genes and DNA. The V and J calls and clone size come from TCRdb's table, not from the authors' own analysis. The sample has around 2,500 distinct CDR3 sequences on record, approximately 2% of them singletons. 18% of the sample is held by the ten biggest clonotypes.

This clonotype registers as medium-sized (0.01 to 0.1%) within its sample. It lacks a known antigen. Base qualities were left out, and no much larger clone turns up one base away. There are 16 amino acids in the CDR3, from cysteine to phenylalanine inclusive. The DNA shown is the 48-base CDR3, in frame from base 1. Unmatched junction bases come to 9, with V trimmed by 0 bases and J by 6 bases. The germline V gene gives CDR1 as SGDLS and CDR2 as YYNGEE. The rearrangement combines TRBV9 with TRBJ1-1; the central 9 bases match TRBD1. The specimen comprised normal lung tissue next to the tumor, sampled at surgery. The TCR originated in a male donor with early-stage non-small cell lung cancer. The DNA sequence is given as TGTGCCAGCAGCGTAGGACCATCTCGACAGGGGGCTGAAGCTTTCTTT. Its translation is CASSVGPSRQGAEAFF.